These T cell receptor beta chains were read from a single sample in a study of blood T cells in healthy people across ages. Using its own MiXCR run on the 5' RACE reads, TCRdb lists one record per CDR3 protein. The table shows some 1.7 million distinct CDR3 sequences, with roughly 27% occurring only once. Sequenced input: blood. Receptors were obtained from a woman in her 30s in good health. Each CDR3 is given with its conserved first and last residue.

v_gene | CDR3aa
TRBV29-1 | CSVWDMSSYNEQFF
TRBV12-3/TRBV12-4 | CATRGAYQETQYF
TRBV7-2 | CASSTLIGTENGYTF
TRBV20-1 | CSAIPGASIGNEQFF
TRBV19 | CANSIEGGSGYEQYF
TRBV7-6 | CACSPGQPDEQYF
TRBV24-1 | CATSDPSSGYNEQFF
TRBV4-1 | CASSQVGAEDEQYF
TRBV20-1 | CSARAGGQQFF
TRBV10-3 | CAISESLGGEQFF
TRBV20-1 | CSASSRGGLTEAFF
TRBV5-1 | CASSFTSGGENEQFF
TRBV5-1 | CASSIRDRGPLQEYNEQFF
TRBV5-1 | CASSLPTGTSAPSSYNEQFF
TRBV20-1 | CSARGLAENTDTQYF
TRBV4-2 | CASSQVPGEGTDTQYF
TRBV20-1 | CSARGQGRGNQPQHF
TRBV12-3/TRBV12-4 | CASSLRGLSADMQYF
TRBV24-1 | CATSETSASYEQYF
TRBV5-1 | CASSLLAGSAKNIQYF
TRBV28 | CASNKLRGATGELFF
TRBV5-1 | CASSPRISREDSYEQYF
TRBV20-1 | CSASVGGANTGELFF
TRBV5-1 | CASSLARANEQFF
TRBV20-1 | CSASRTRTDYSNQPQHF
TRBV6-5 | CASRGLGGQLGTEAFF
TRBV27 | CASSLSSGGLGDTQYF
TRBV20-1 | CSAYDRAFGEKLFF
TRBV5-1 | CAGSSAPQGYTEAFF
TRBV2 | CASQTSGGYRYNEQYF
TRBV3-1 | CASSNRTSDSYEQYF
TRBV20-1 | CSARATSGTHNEQFF
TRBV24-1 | CATSDPSGRAPNEQFF
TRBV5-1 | CASRRGGTEETQYF
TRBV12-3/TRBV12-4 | CASSYILRDQPQHF
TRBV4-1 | CASSRGVFGGELFF
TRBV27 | CASRLQGMGNQPQHF
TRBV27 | CASSSNRRRETQYF
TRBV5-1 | CASSFELAGAYTDTQYF
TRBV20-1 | CSARPPGQYAEAFF
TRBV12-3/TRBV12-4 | CASGNRGTTGELFF
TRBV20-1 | CSGFRAGGYEQYF
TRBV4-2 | CASSQEDSYEQYF
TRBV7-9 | CASSTNSRSGLRSYNEQFF
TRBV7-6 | CASSFRDRGDETQYF
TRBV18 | CASSPSRDTSYEQYF
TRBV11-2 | CASSLRGNLQETQYF
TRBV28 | CASSTLGQGAQYF
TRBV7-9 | CASSARDRGLTEAFF
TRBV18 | CASSPLPVGGTYEQYF
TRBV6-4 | CASSPGAFGGELFF
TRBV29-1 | CSGPGQGTHEQYF
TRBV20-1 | CSARVDSLSTQYF